This T cell receptor beta chain was profiled in a study of regulatory T cells in long-lasting Graves disease. Study-wide results and caveats: TRBV28 was favored in persistent disease, as were TRBJ1-2 and TRBJ2-5. The persistent group shared about 2,600 public clonotypes, more than the 850 to 1,000 shared by new patients.

Indicated time point: newly diagnosed GD, antithyroid drugs for less than 3 months. RNA extracted from PBMCs served as the sequencing template. Each of the patients was recruited from an endocrinology department situated in Xi'an, China. This clonotype has just a few counts. Antigen unknown. CDR3 size: 10 residues. CDR1 DFQATT and CDR2 SNEGSKA come from the germline V gene (reference sequence). Trimming pared 2 bases from V and 6 bases from J, leaving 4 bases between. Libraries of TCR beta came from iRepertoire HTBI primers plus Arm-PCR of CDR3 regions. Via MiXCR, TCRdb re-called the multiplex PCR reads, giving one row per CDR3 protein. The repertoire consists of 300,000 to 400,000 distinct CDR3 sequences, with about 18% occurring once and the leading ten covering about two fifths.

Sequenced here: peripheral blood mononuclear cells (PBMCs), sampled at new diagnosis, from a patient treated with antithyroid drugs. This chain uses TRBV20-1 with TRBJ1-2, with unresolved D. The clonotype was recovered from a female donor with Graves disease. Here the CDR3 reads CSARQNGYTF. DNA for the CDR3: TGCAGTGCTAGACAAAATGGCTACACCTTC.